This is a list of T cell receptor beta chains from one sample in a study of CD8 T cells in Susac syndrome. MiXCR, run by TCRdb on the immunoSEQ multiplex PCR reads, gives a single entry per CDR3 protein. The table lists hundreds of thousands of distinct CDR3 sequences, about 82% of them singletons. The sequenced sample consisted of CD8+ T cells from PBMCs. These receptors were collected from a human donor with multiple sclerosis. Each CDR3 is given without its conserved first and last residue.

j_gene,v_gene,CDR3aa
TRBJ2-1,TRBV19,ASSMGGLYNEQF
TRBJ2-1,TRBV4-3,ASSQDRTGGSNEQF
TRBJ2-2,TRBV5-6,ASSSIADGNTGELF
TRBJ1-4,TRBV15,ATSSETATNEKLF
TRBJ2-5,TRBV10-3,AISESASRSETQY
TRBJ1-5,TRBV27,ASSLTARLYSNQPQH
TRBJ1-2,TRBV20-1,SANYGYT
TRBJ2-1,TRBV24-1,ATSDSSLKRGRNNEQF
TRBJ2-7,TRBV7-9,ASSLPPGPDTYEQY
TRBJ1-1,TRBV9,ASSTGQGSGTEAF
TRBJ2-7,TRBV14,ASSPTLYEQY
TRBJ2-7,TRBV11-2,ASTLAGGLTSVSYEQY
TRBJ2-7,TRBV5-1,ASGTSSGPLYYEQY
TRBJ2-7,TRBV7-9,ASSQTPGTGVGEQY
TRBJ1-3,TRBV28,ASSVGTDSGNTIY
TRBJ1-2,TRBV5-1,ASSLTLGFLPTGLVNYGYT
TRBJ2-4,TRBV4-3,ASSQDLIQGAKNIQY
TRBJ1-2,TRBV27,ASSDRSTNYGYT
TRBJ1-6,TRBV28,AILGVHGNSPLH
TRBJ2-1,TRBV20-1,SVRGPYNEQF
TRBJ2-2,TRBV15,ATSNTGNTGELF
TRBJ2-7,TRBV3-1,ASSQPGFYEQY
TRBJ1-2,TRBV6-2/TRBV6-3,ASSYRGSYYGYT
TRBJ2-5,TRBV28,ASSPTSGREYQETQY
TRBJ1-5,TRBV7-9,ASSNRDTNQPQH
TRBJ2-7,TRBV5-8,ASSFWGLAGGFREQY
TRBJ2-7,TRBV27,ASSSGQGARYEQY
TRBJ2-1,TRBV14,ASSHRHTRNEQF
TRBJ2-1,TRBV19,ASSLDIGLNNEQF
TRBJ1-4,TRBV27,ASSLATAEKLF
TRBJ1-1,TRBV6-2/TRBV6-3,ASSYSRQFMNTEAF
TRBJ1-2,TRBV6-1,ASRLLPGQGNYGYT
TRBJ2-4,TRBV2,ASIVTGNIQY
TRBJ2-7,TRBV12-3/TRBV12-4,ASSGFRGRAQEQY
TRBJ2-7,TRBV9,ASSVVETGIGEQY
TRBJ2-7,TRBV5-6,ASSRGGLSYEQY
TRBJ2-3,TRBV12-3/TRBV12-4,ASSSWRGLTDTQY
TRBJ1-5,TRBV11-2,ASSQTDLGQPQH
TRBJ2-1,TRBV6-1,ASTQRPGTGNTSEQF
TRBJ2-7,TRBV2,ASTFETGTSGSPYEQY
TRBJ2-7,TRBV7-9,ASSLSSGTRSYEQY
TRBJ1-2,TRBV29-1,SVETGASNYGYT
TRBJ1-2,TRBV19,ASSIDLEDYGYT
TRBJ2-2,TRBV29-1,SVDAETGELF
TRBJ1-1,TRBV6-1,ASSVLGTGALMNTEAF
TRBJ2-7,TRBV4-2,ASSQDGQSGRYEQY
TRBJ2-2,TRBV9,ASSVLAGNTGELF
TRBJ2-1,TRBV7-9,ASGPSAGDNEQF
TRBJ1-5,TRBV7-9,ASSFDGNQPQH
TRBJ1-2,TRBV29-1,SVLHRGDYT
TRBJ2-5,TRBV11-3,ASSLLAGGSETQY
TRBJ2-3,TRBV11-2,ASSLGGSGLAGLDTQY
TRBJ1-2,TRBV30,AWSVHQGDGYGYT